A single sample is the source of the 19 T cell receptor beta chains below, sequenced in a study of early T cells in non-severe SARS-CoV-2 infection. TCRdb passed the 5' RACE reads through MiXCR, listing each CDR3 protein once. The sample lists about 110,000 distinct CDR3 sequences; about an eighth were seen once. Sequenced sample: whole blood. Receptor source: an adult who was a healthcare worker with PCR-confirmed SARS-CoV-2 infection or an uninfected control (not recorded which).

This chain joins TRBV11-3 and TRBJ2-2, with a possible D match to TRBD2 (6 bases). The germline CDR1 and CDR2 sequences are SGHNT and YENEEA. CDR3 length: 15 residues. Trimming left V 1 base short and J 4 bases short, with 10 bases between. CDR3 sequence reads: CASSLAGSGTGELFF. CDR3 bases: TGTGCCAGCAGCTTAGCCGGGAGTGGCACCGGGGAGCTGTTTTTT.

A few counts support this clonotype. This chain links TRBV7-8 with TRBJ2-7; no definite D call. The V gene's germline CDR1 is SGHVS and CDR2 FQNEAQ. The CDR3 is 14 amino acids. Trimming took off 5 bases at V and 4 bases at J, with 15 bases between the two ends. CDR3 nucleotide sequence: TGTGCCAGCAGCCCCGGATTAGTCGGGTACGAGCAGTACTTC. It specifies CASSPGLVGYEQYF.

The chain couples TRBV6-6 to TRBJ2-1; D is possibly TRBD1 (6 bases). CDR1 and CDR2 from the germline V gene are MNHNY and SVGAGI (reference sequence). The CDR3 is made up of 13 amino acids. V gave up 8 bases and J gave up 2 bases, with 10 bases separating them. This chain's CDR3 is CASCWTAYNEQFF. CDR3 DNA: TGTGCCAGCTGCTGGACAGCCTACAATGAGCAGTTCTTC.

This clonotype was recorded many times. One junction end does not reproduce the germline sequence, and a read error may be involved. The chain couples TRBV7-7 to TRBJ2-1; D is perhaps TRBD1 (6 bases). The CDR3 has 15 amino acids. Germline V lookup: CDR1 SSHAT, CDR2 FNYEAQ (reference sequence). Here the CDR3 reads CASSPGAFSYNEQFF. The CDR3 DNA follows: TGTGCTAGCAGCCCAGGGGCGTTCTCCTACAATGAGCAGTTCTTC.

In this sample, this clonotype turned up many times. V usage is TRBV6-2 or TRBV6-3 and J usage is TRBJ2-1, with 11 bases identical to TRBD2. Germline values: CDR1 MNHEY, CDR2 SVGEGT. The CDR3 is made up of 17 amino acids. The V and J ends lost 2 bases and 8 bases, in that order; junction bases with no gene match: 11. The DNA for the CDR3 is TGTGCCAGCAGTTACGTCGGTAGCGGGGGGGCTGGGGATGAGCAGTTCTTC. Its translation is CASSYVGSGGAGDEQFF.

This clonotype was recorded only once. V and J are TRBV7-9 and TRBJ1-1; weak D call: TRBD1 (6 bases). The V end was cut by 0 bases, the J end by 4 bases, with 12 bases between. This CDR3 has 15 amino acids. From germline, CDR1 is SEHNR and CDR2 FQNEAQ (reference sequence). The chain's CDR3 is CASSLAPQGSTEAFF. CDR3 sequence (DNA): TGTGCCAGCAGCTTAGCTCCACAGGGAAGCACTGAAGCTTTCTTT.

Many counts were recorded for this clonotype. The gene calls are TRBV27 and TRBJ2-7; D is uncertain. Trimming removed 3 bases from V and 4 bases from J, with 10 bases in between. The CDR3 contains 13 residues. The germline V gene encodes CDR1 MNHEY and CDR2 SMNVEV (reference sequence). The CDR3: CASSFAGLYEQYF. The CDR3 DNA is TGTGCCAGCAGTTTCGCAGGTCTGTACGAGCAGTACTTC.

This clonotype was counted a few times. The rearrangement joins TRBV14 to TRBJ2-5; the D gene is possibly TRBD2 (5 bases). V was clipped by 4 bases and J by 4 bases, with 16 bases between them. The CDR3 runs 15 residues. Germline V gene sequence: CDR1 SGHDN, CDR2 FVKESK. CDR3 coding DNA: TGTGCCAGCAGCCCGGGGATTTCGGCAGGAGAGACCCAGTACTTC. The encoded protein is CASSPGISAGETQYF.

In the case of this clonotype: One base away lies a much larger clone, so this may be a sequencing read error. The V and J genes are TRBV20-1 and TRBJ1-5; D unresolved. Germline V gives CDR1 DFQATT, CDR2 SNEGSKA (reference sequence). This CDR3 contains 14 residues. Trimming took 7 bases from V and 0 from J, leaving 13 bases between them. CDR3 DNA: TGCAGTGTTACTCGGCCCAATAGCAATCAGCCCCAGCATTTT. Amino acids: CSVTRPNSNQPQHF.

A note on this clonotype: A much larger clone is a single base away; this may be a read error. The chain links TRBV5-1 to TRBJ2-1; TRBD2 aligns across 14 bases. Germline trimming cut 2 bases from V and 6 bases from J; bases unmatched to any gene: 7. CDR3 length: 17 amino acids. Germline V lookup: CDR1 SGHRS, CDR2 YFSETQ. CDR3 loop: CASSFARGLAGANEQFF. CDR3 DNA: TGCGCCAGCAGCTTTGCGAGGGGACTAGCGGGAGCCAATGAGCAGTTCTTC.

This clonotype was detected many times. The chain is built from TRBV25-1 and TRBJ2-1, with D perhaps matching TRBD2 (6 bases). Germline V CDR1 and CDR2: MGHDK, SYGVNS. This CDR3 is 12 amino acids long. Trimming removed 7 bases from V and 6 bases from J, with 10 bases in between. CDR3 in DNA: TGTGCCAGCACGGGGGAGTTCAATGAGCAGTTCTTC. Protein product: CASTGEFNEQFF.

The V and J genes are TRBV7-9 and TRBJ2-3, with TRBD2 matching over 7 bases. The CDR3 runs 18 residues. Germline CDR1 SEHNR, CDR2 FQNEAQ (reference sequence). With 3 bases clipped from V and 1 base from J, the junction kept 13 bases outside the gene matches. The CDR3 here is CASSLGVAGVGGTDTQYF. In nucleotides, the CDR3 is TGTGCCAGCAGCTTGGGGGTGGCGGGAGTTGGCGGCACAGATACGCAGTATTTT.

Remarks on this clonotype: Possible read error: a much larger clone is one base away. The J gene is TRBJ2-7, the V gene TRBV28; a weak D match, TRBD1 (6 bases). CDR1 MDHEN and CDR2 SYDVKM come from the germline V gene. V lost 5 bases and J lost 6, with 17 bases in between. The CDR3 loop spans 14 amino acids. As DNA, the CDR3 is TGTGCCAGCAGTGCCCCCGGGACAAGCTGCGAGCAGTACTTC. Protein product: CASSAPGTSCEQYF. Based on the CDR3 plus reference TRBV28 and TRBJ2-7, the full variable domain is DVKVTQSSRYLVKRTGEKVFLECVQDMDHENMFWYRQDPGLGLRLIYFSYDVKMKEKGDIPEGYSVSREKKERFSLILESASTNQTSMYLCASSAPGTSCEQYFGPGTRLTVT.

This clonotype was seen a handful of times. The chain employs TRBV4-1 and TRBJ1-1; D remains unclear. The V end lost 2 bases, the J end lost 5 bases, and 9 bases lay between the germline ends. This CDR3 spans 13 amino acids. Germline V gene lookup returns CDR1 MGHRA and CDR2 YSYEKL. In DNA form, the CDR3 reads TGCGCCAGCAGCCAACCAACGAGGACTGAAGCTTTCTTT. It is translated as CASSQPTRTEAFF.

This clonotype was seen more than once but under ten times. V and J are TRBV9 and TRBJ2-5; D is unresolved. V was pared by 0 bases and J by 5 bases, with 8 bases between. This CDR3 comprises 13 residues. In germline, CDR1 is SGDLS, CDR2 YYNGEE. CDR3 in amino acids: CASSVESGETQYF. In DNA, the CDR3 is TGTGCCAGCAGCGTAGAGAGTGGGGAGACCCAGTACTTC. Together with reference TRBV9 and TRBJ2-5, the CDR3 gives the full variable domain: DSGVTQTPKHLITATGQRVTLRCSPRSGDLSVYWYQQSLDQGLQFLIQYYNGEERAKGNILERFSAQQFPDLHSELNLSSLELGDSALYFCASSVESGETQYFGPGTRLLVL.

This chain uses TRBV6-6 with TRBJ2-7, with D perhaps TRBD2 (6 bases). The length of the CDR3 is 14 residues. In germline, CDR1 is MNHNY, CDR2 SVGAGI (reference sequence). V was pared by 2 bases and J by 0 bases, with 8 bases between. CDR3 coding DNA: TGTGCCAGCAGTTACCCCGGGAGCTCCTACGAGCAGTACTTC. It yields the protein CASSYPGSSYEQYF.

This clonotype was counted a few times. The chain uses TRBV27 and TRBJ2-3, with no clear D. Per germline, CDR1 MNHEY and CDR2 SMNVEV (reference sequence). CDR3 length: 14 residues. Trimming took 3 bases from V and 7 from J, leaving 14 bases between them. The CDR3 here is CASSFGSASYTQYF. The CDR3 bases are TGTGCCAGCAGTTTTGGGTCGGCCAGTTATACGCAGTATTTT.

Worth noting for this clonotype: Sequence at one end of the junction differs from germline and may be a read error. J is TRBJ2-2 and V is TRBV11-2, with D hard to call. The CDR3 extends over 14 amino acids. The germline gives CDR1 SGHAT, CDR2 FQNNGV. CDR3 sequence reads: CAGSLRQNTGELFF. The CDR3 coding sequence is TGTGCCGGCAGCTTAAGACAAAACACCGGGGAGCTGTTTTTT.

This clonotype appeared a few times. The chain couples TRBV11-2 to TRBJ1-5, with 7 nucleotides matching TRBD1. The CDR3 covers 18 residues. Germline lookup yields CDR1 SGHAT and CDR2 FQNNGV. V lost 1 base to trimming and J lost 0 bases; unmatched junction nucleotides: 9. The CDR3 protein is CASSLVGTDRGSNQPQHF. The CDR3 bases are TGTGCCAGCAGCTTAGTAGGGACAGATCGGGGTAGCAATCAGCCCCAGCATTTT.